The 22 T cell receptor beta chains below come from one sample, sequenced in a study of cytomegalovirus exposure and HLA in healthy donors. Primers: 60 Vbeta forward and 13 Jbeta reverse. Generated by immunoSEQ multiplex PCR, the TCRdb table keeps only in-frame clones and is missing some. The sample shows around 300,000 clones, roughly 70% of them seen only once. The sample comprised PBMCs. The receptor set was obtained from a female donor in good health and CMV-seronegative.

This clone was detected only once. The genes are TRBV19 and TRBJ2-6; 7 bases line up with TRBD1. Looked up from germline, CDR1 is LNHDA and CDR2 is SQIVND (reference sequence). V trimming: 5 bases; J trimming: 3 bases; junction bases outside the gene matches: 4. CDR3 length equals 15 residues. The CDR3, as DNA: TGTGCCAGTAGTGCAGACAGGGTTGGGGCCAACGTCCTGACTTTC. This encodes CASSADRVGANVLTF.

The chain is built from TRBV5-4 and TRBJ2-1, with a possible D match to TRBD2 (5 bases). The CDR3 has 13 amino acids. The germline V gene encodes CDR1 SGHNT and CDR2 YYREEE (reference sequence). The V end was cut by 2 bases, the J end by 8 bases, with 11 bases between. The DNA for the CDR3 is TGTGCCAGCAGCTTTGCTCCTAGCCATGAGCAGTTCTTC. Encoded protein: CASSFAPSHEQFF.

V gene TRBV5-1 combines with J gene TRBJ1-2, with 8 positions matching TRBD1. Germline values: CDR1 SGHRS, CDR2 YFSETQ. CDR3 length: 13 amino acids. J gave up 6 bases and V 4 bases, and 5 bases lay outside the gene matches. CDR3 sequence (DNA): TGCGCCAGCAGCACCACAGGGGGGAATGGCTACACCTTC. It encodes CASSTTGGNGYTF.

Of note for this clone: Germline is not matched at one junction end, which may reflect a read error. The CDR3 sequence: CAGSDTGNQPQHF. In nucleotides, the CDR3 is TGTGCCGGCAGCGACACAGGCAATCAGCCCCAGCATTTT. The V call is TRBV4-2, the J call TRBJ1-5; D unresolved. The CDR3 has 13 residues. Looked up from germline, CDR1 is LGHNA and CDR2 is YNFKEQ.

The rearrangement joins TRBV5-1 to TRBJ1-1, with 10 nucleotides matching TRBD1. The CDR3 consists of 16 residues. Trimming cost V 4 bases and J 4 bases; bases outside gene matches: 10. Germline loops: CDR1 SGHRS, CDR2 YFSETQ. CDR3 bases: TGCGCCAGCAGCAATAGTCCGACAGGGGGCTCCACTGAAGCTTTCTTT. It yields the protein CASSNSPTGGSTEAFF.

This chain links TRBV28 with TRBJ1-5; 8 nucleotides agree with TRBD1. Germline CDR1 reads MDHEN; CDR2 reads SYDVKM. The CDR3 is 14 residues long. The trim removed 7 bases at V and 7 bases at J, leaving 9 bases unmatched. The CDR3 coding sequence is TGTGCCAGCATTCACAGGGGGTTGGGGCAGCCCCAGCATTTT. It codes for CASIHRGLGQPQHF.

The chain carries TRBV18 and TRBJ2-2; 11 nucleotides match TRBD2. The germline gives CDR1 KGHSH, CDR2 LQKENI. With V trimmed by 1 base and J by 3 bases, 10 bases remained unmatched. This CDR3 comprises 19 residues. CDR3 nucleotides: TGTGCCAGCTCACCACAGGGTCGACTAGCGGGAAGGTACACCGGGGAGCTGTTTTTT. Translating gives CASSPQGRLAGRYTGELFF.

The J gene is TRBJ2-7, the V gene TRBV19, with 8 bases matching TRBD1. The germline gives CDR1 LNHDA, CDR2 SQIVND (reference sequence). The CDR3 sequence is 14 residues long. The V and J ends lost 7 bases and 0 bases, in that order; junction bases with no gene match: 5. The CDR3 bases are TGTGCCAGTAAGTGGACAGGGATCTCCTACGAGCAGTACTTC. Translating gives CASKWTGISYEQYF.

The CDR3 DNA reads as TGTGCCAGCAGCTTAAGAGAGAATCAGCCCCAGCATTTT. Translating gives CASSLRENQPQHF. V usage is TRBV7-3 and J usage is TRBJ1-5; no firm D call. Trimming removed 1 base at V and 4 bases at J, with 5 bases between. Looked up from germline, CDR1 is SGHTA and CDR2 is FQGTGA. The CDR3 has 13 residues.

The CDR3 DNA reads as TGTGCCAGCAGTGACACCTACGAGCAGTACTTC. Protein: CASSDTYEQYF. V and J are TRBV25-1 and TRBJ2-7; D is uncertain. The V end was cut by 3 bases, the J end by 2 bases, with 2 bases between. The CDR3 runs 11 residues. Per germline, CDR1 MGHDK and CDR2 SYGVNS.

This clone was observed a single time. This chain links TRBV7-5 with TRBJ1-5; TRBD1, the D gene given by the table, was not confirmed from the DNA. TRBV7-5 is a pseudogene locus. CDR3 length equals 20 residues. The CDR3, as DNA: TGTGTCAGAACCACGAATCTCCGACCCAACAGGGGAGGAGGCAATCAGCCCCAGCATTTT. Protein product: CVRTTNLRPNRGGGNQPQHF.

Note on this clone: The identical CDR3 is also encoded by other nucleotide sequences in the sample. The V and J genes are TRBV5-1 and TRBJ2-3; a weak D match, TRBD2 (5 bases). CDR3 length: 16 residues. V lost 0 bases, J lost 0 bases, and 11 bases lay in between. Germline V lookup: CDR1 SGHRS, CDR2 YFSETQ. For the CDR3, the DNA is TGCGCCAGCAGCTTGGGATTAGCGTCGAGCACAGATACGCAGTATTTT. Its protein is CASSLGLASSTDTQYF.

This chain connects TRBV5-5 to TRBJ1-2, with D unresolved. CDR3 length: 13 amino acids. Trimming pared 0 bases from V and 4 bases from J, leaving 7 bases between. Germline CDR1 SGHKS, CDR2 YYEKEE (reference sequence). The chain's CDR3 is CASSLVAGYGYTF. The CDR3 bases are TGTGCCAGCAGCTTGGTGGCAGGCTATGGCTACACCTTC.

The chain combines TRBV6-1 with TRBJ1-2; TRBD1 might be the D (6 bases). CDR1 and CDR2 from the germline V gene are MNHNS and SASEGT. V lost 1 base and J 2 bases, leaving 8 bases between the germline ends. The CDR3 consists of 14 residues. CDR3 sequence: CASSEVDSNYGYTF. The CDR3 nucleotides read TGTGCCAGCAGTGAAGTGGACAGCAACTATGGCTACACCTTC.

This clone was counted a few times. J is TRBJ2-7 and V is TRBV5-1; 12 nucleotides line up with TRBD2. Germline V lookup: CDR1 SGHRS, CDR2 YFSETQ. The length of the CDR3 is 15 residues. Germline trimming cut 4 bases from V and 4 bases from J; bases unmatched to any gene: 6. Here the CDR3 reads CASSPTSGSDYEQYF. The CDR3 DNA reads TGCGCCAGCAGCCCGACTAGCGGGAGCGATTACGAGCAGTACTTC.

The chain's CDR3 is CASSLPGLAGAGEQYF. The DNA for the CDR3 is TGTGCCAGTAGCTTGCCCGGATTAGCGGGAGCTGGCGAGCAGTACTTC. The gene calls are TRBV19 and TRBJ2-7; 9 bases agree with TRBD2. The CDR3 runs to 16 residues. Unmatched junction bases numbered 15, after V lost 6 bases and J lost 6 bases. Germline CDR1 is LNHDA and CDR2 is SQIVND (reference sequence).

This chain links TRBV15 with TRBJ1-5, with D perhaps matching TRBD1 (6 bases). The V gene lost 0 bases and the J gene lost 7 bases, with 16 bases spanning the gap. This CDR3 has 16 amino acids. CDR1 is LNHNV and CDR2 is YYDKDF in the germline V gene (reference sequence). CDR3 amino acids: CATSRDPSGVGQPQHF. The CDR3, as DNA: TGTGCCACCAGCAGAGATCCGTCAGGGGTCGGGCAGCCCCAGCATTTT.

The chain recombines TRBV18 with TRBJ1-2, with a tentative D call TRBD1 (6 bases). Germline CDR1 reads KGHSH; CDR2 reads LQKENI. Trimming took off 2 bases at V and 3 bases at J, with 7 bases between the two ends. This CDR3 is 13 amino acids long. The CDR3 bases are TGTGCCAGCTCACCAGCAGGGGACTATGGCTACACCTTC. It yields the protein CASSPAGDYGYTF.

This clone was picked up one time. This chain connects TRBV10-3 to TRBJ1-5; D gene ambiguous. The CDR3 sequence is 10 residues long. Germline V gives CDR1 ENHRY, CDR2 SYGVKD. Trimming removed 10 bases at V and 6 bases at J, with 7 bases between. DNA of the CDR3: TGTGCCAGCGGGAGTCAGCCCCAGCATTTT. Translating gives CASGSQPQHF.

This clone was seen only a few times. This chain links TRBV10-2 with TRBJ2-3, with no clear D. The CDR3 has 15 residues. The germline V gene has CDR1 WSHSY and CDR2 SAAADI. V lost 0 bases, J lost 0 bases, and 7 bases lay in between. The CDR3 DNA reads TGCGCCAGCAGTGAGTCGCGAACTAGCACAGATACGCAGTATTTT. Its protein is CASSESRTSTDTQYF.

V usage is TRBV25-1 and J usage is TRBJ2-5, with D perhaps TRBD2 (5 bases). Germline CDR1 is MGHDK and CDR2 is SYGVNS. The V end lost 5 bases, the J end lost 7 bases, and 14 bases lay between the germline ends. This CDR3 contains 13 residues. The CDR3: CASSPAVAGTQYF. The CDR3 coding sequence is TGTGCCAGCAGTCCGGCGGTCGCGGGGACCCAGTACTTC.

This clone was detected once. The chain couples TRBV28 to TRBJ2-3; D is perhaps TRBD2 (5 bases). V was trimmed by 5 bases and J by 4 bases, leaving 16 bases between them. The CDR3 sequence is 15 residues long. Germline V CDR1 and CDR2: MDHEN, SYDVKM. The CDR3 region is CASSLGSGDADTQYF. CDR3 sequence (DNA): TGTGCCAGCAGTCTAGGGAGCGGAGATGCAGATACGCAGTATTTT.